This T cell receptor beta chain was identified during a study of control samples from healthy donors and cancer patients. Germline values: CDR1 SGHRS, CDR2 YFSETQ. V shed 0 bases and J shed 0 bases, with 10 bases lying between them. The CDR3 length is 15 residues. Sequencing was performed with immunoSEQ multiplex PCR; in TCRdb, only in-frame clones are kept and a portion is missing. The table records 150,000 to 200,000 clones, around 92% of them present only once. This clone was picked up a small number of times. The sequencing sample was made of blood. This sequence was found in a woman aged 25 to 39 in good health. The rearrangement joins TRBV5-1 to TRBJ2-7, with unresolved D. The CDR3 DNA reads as TGCGCCAGCAGCTTGGGGCCAGGAAGCTCCTACGAGCAGTACTTC. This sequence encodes CASSLGPGSSYEQYF.